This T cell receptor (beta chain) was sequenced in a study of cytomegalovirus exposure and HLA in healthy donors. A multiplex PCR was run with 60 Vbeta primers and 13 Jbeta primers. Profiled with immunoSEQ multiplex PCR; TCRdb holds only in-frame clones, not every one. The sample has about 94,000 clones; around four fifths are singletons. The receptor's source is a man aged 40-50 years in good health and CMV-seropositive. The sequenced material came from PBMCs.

In nucleotides, the CDR3 is TGCAGCGTTGAAGATCAGAGTAGCGGCCTCGAGCAGTACTTC. This gives the protein CSVEDQSSGLEQYF. The gene calls are TRBV29-1 and TRBJ2-7, with a tentative D call TRBD2 (6 bases). V shed 0 bases and J shed 6 bases, with 15 bases lying between them. The germline V gene encodes CDR1 SQVTM and CDR2 ANQGSEA. This CDR3 is built from 14 residues.